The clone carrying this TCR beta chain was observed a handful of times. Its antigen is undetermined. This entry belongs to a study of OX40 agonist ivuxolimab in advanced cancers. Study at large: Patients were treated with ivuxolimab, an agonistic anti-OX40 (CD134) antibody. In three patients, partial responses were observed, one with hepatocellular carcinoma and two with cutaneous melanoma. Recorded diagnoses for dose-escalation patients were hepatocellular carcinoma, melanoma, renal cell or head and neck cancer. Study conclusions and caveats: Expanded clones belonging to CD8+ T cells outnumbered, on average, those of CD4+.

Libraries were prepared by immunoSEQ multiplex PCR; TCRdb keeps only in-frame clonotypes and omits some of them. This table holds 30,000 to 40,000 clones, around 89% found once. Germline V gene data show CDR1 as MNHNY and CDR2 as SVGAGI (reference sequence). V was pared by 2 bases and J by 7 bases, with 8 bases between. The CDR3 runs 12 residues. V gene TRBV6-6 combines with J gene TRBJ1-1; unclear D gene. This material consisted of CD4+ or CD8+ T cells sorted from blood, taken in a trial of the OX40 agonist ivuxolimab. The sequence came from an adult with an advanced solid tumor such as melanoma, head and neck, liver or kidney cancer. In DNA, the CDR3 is TGTGCCAGCAGTTACCCCGATATTGAAGCTTTCTTT. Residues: CASSYPDIEAFF.